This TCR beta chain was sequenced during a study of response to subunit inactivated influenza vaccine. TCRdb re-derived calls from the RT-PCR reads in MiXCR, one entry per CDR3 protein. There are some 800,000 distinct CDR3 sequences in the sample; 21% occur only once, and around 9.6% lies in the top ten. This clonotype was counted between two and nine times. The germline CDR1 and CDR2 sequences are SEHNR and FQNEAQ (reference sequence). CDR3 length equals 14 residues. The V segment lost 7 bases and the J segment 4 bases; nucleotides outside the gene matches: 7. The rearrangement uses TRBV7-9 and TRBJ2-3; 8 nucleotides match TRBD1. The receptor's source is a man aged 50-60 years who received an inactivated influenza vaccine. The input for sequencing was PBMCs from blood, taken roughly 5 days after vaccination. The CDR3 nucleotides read TGTGCCAGCACCCGACAGGGGTGGGCAGATACGCAGTATTTT. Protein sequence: CASTRQGWADTQYF. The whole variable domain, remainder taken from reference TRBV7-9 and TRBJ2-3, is DTGVSQNPRHKITKRGQNVTFRCDPISEHNRLYWYRQTLGQGPEFLTYFQNEAQLEKSRLLSDRFSAERPKGSFSTLEIQRTEQGDSAMYLCASTRQGWADTQYFGPGTRLTVL.